These 17 T cell receptor beta chains originate from one sample sequenced in a study of T cells in localized non-small cell lung cancer. The protocol was immunoSEQ multiplex PCR, while the TCRdb copy is restricted to in-frame clones and leaves out a portion. In the table there are over 5,500 clones, around 43% of which are singletons. Specimen: lung tumor tissue, collected before any cancer treatment. The receptor source for this set is a woman aged 35-75 years with stage II squamous cell lung carcinoma.

This chain's CDR3 is CASVHSGMRTEAFF. The CDR3 region has the DNA TGTGCTAGTGTTCATTCCGGGATGAGGACTGAAGCTTTCTTT. The rearrangement uses TRBV12-5 and TRBJ1-1; D is uncertain. Trimming took 7 bases from V and 5 from J, leaving 17 bases between them. CDR1 is LGHNT, CDR2 FRNRAP, per germline. The length of the CDR3 is 14 residues.

The rearrangement uses TRBV11-3 and TRBJ2-7, with 10 bases aligning to TRBD1. CDR3 length: 14 residues. CDR1 is SGHNT and CDR2 is YENEEA in the germline V gene. V lost 3 bases, J lost 6 bases, and 5 bases stayed unmatched. CDR3 nucleotides: TGTGCCAGCAGCTTGACAGGGGGCGTGGGCGAGCAGTACTTC. This encodes CASSLTGGVGEQYF. Combining the CDR3 with reference TRBV11-3 and TRBJ2-7 gives the whole variable domain EAGVVQSPRYKIIEKKQPVAFWCNPISGHNTLYWYLQNLGQGPELLIRYENEEAVDDSQLPKDRFSAERLKGVDSTLKIQPAELGDSAVYLCASSLTGGVGEQYFGPGTRLTVT.

This clone has a handful of counts. The chain joins TRBV6-8 to TRBJ2-2; D is unclear. Germline lookup yields CDR1 MNHGY and CDR2 SAAAGT. The CDR3 sequence is 16 residues long. The V and J ends lost 5 bases and 6 bases respectively, with 19 bases between them. The CDR3 here is CASSGSGNSFPGELFF. The CDR3 region has the DNA TGTGCCAGCAGTGGTTCAGGAAACTCGTTCCCCGGGGAGCTGTTTTTT.

This clone is judged medium-sized. The J gene is TRBJ1-1, the V gene TRBV11-3; no definite D call. The germline gives CDR1 SGHNT, CDR2 YENEEA. This CDR3 contains 14 residues. Trimming cost V 3 bases and J 4 bases, with 12 bases left between them. The CDR3, as DNA: TGTGCCAGCAGCTTGGGGAAGGCATCCACTGAAGCTTTCTTT. This gives the protein CASSLGKASTEAFF.

This clone was seen a handful of times. The chain is built from TRBV11-3 and TRBJ2-5, with 9 nucleotides matching TRBD1. This CDR3 spans 16 amino acids. V shed 5 bases and J 5 bases; nucleotides not matched to a gene: 12. Germline V gives CDR1 SGHNT, CDR2 YENEEA. The CDR3 sequence: CASSARGDRARETQYF. In DNA form, the CDR3 reads TGTGCCAGCAGCGCGAGGGGGGACAGGGCCAGGGAGACCCAGTACTTC.

This clone has more than one count but fewer than ten. The CDR3 DNA sequence: TGTGCCACCAGCAGAGATGGCCAGGGGGTAGAGACCCAGTACTTC. It encodes CATSRDGQGVETQYF. The chain has TRBV15 and TRBJ2-5, with 7 nucleotides matching TRBD1. V trimming: 0 bases; J trimming: 4 bases; junction bases outside the gene matches: 5. Germline values: CDR1 LNHNV, CDR2 YYDKDF (reference sequence). The CDR3 consists of 15 residues. The full variable domain, in which reference TRBV15 and TRBJ2-5 provide the parts outside the CDR3, is DAMVIQNPRYQVTQFGKPVTLSCSQTLNHNVMYWYQQKSSQAPKLLFHYYDKDFNNEADTPDNFQSRRPNTSFCFLDIRSPGLGDTAMYLCATSRDGQGVETQYFGPGTRLLVL.

J is TRBJ2-7 and V is TRBV6-4; TRBD1 matches at 7 bases. Looked up from germline, CDR1 is MRHNA and CDR2 is SNTAGT. V trimming: 5 bases; J trimming: 6 bases; junction bases outside the gene matches: 4. The CDR3 has 12 residues. CDR3 DNA sequence: TGTGCCAGCAGTTCCACAGGGGTCGAGCAGTACTTC. It translates to CASSSTGVEQYF.

The chain is built from TRBV18 and TRBJ2-1; the D is unclear. Between the trimmed V and J ends, which lost 2 bases and 11 bases, there was a span of 10 bases. Germline lookup yields CDR1 KGHSH and CDR2 LQKENI. The CDR3 consists of 12 residues. The CDR3 DNA is TGTGCCAGCTCACCAAGAGCAGCCAAGCAGTTCTTC. Its protein product is CASSPRAAKQFF.

This chain links TRBV9 with TRBJ1-4; possible D gene TRBD1, 5 bases. The CDR3 extends over 16 amino acids. Germline CDR1 reads SGDLS; CDR2 reads YYNGEE. V was pared by 0 bases and J by 1 base, with 10 bases between. The DNA for the CDR3 is TGTGCCAGCAGCGTAGACCAGGGTCGAACTAATGAAAAACTGTTTTTT. This codes for CASSVDQGRTNEKLFF.

This clone is medium-sized in the sample. This chain links TRBV11-3 with TRBJ1-1; D ambiguous. V dropped 7 bases and J dropped 2 bases, with 17 bases sitting between them. CDR3 length: 15 amino acids. Looked up from germline, CDR1 is SGHNT and CDR2 is YENEEA. This CDR3 reads CASIPQGRLNTEAFF. The DNA for the CDR3 is TGTGCCAGCATCCCCCAAGGACGGTTAAACACTGAAGCTTTCTTT.

The chain is built from TRBV23-1 and TRBJ2-5; a possible D gene is TRBD1 (6 bases). TRBV23-1 counts as an open reading frame of uncertain function. Trimming took off 4 bases at V and 5 bases at J, with 11 bases between the two ends. The CDR3 sequence is 13 residues long. The CDR3 is CASSLDSGETQYF. In DNA, the CDR3 is TGCGCCAGCAGTCTGGACAGTGGGGAGACCCAGTACTTC.

The chain has TRBV19 and TRBJ2-7; 7 bases fit TRBD1. Germline CDR1 is LNHDA and CDR2 is SQIVND (reference sequence). The trim removed 2 bases at V and 0 bases at J, leaving 10 bases unmatched. The CDR3 contains 17 residues. The CDR3 DNA sequence: TGTGCCAGTAGTATAACCTCGACCGGGGACAGCTCCTACGAGCAGTACTTC. Amino acid sequence: CASSITSTGDSSYEQYF.

A few counts support this clone. The V call is TRBV11-3, the J call TRBJ1-2; D is uncertain. Germline assignment: CDR1 SGHNT and CDR2 YENEEA. This CDR3 contains 15 residues. The germline V and J ends were trimmed by 5 bases and 0 bases, with 13 bases remaining between them. The CDR3 region has the DNA TGTGCCAGCAGCCCCCCGCAGCTAGCTAACTATGGCTACACCTTC. Translation gives CASSPPQLANYGYTF.

The chain joins TRBV28 to TRBJ1-1; D unclear. V dropped 3 bases and J dropped 4 bases, with 15 bases sitting between them. The germline CDR1 and CDR2 sequences are MDHEN and SYDVKM. The CDR3 spans 15 residues. Here the CDR3 DNA reads TGTGCCAGCAGTTTCGTCGGCGCTAGGGCCACTGAAGCTTTCTTT. Translated: CASSFVGARATEAFF.

The rearrangement uses TRBV29-1 and TRBJ2-7; 10 bases fit TRBD2. The J segment lost 3 bases and the V segment lost 5 bases, leaving 4 bases of the junction unmatched. The CDR3 spans 13 residues. Looked up from germline, CDR1 is SQVTM and CDR2 is ANQGSEA. The CDR3 DNA follows: TGCAGCGTTTCTAGCGGGGGTATCTACGAGCAGTACTTC. Translated, it gives CSVSSGGIYEQYF.

The chain is built from TRBV25-1 and TRBJ1-2; 7 bases agree with TRBD1. CDR1 is MGHDK and CDR2 is SYGVNS in the germline V gene. J was trimmed by 2 bases and V by 3 bases; bases with no gene match: 3. This CDR3 is 14 amino acids long. The CDR3 sequence: CASSDWGQNYGYTF. In nucleotides, the CDR3 is TGTGCCAGCAGTGATTGGGGACAGAACTATGGCTACACCTTC.

This clone is large (0.1 to 1%) within its sample. The same CDR3 is also encoded by other DNA sequences in this sample. The CDR3 sequence: CASSQSTRTEAFF. The CDR3 DNA reads as TGTGCCAGCAGCCAAAGTACCCGGACTGAAGCTTTCTTT. The rearrangement links TRBV14 to TRBJ1-1; D uncertain. This CDR3 region has 13 residues. Germline V gives CDR1 SGHDN, CDR2 FVKESK. V lost 2 bases and J 5 bases, leaving 9 bases between the germline ends.